This TCR beta chain was recovered during a study of control samples from healthy donors and cancer patients. Per germline, CDR1 MDHEN and CDR2 SYDVKM. Trimming took 6 bases from V and 7 from J; bases not matched to a gene: 15. The CDR3 loop spans 15 amino acids. Repertoires were generated with immunoSEQ multiplex PCR, while TCRdb's copy carries only in-frame clones and drops some. The repertoire includes about 82,000 clones, about 94% of them detected once, and less than 6% sits in the top ten. Specimen: blood. The receptor comes from a young woman in good health. The V call is TRBV28, the J call TRBJ2-7; 7 bases line up with TRBD1. This CDR3 reads CASSTADRLGLEQYF. CDR3 in DNA: TGTGCCAGCAGCACCGCGGACAGGTTAGGTTTGGAGCAGTACTTC.